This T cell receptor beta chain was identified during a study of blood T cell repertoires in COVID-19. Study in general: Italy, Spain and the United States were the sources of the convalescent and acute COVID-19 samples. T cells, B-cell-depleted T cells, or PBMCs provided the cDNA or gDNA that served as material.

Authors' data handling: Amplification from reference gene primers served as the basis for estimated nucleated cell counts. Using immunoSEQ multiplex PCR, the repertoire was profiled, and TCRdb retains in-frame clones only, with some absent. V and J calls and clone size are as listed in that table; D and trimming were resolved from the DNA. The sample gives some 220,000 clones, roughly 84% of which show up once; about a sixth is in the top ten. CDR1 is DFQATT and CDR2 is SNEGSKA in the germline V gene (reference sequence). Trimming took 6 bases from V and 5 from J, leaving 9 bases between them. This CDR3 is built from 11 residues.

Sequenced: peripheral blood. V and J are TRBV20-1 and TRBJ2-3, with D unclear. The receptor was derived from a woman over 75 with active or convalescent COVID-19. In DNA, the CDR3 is TGCAGTGCCGTCGGCGGAGATACGCAGTATTTT. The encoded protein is CSAVGGDTQYF.